The clone carrying this TCR beta chain has at least ten counts. Its target is unknown. Specified time point: patch test 2, 6 weeks after DPC sensitization. Noted treatment: therapeutic diphenylcyclopropenone sensitization with weekly scalp DPC. Each patch test followed a blood draw. TCRdb recomputed calls from the RACE reads with MiXCR, one row per CDR3 protein. This table has 140,000 or so distinct CDR3 sequences, 12% appearing once. The data belong to a study of human T cells and chemical hapten exposure. Study-level points and caveats: TCRs exceeding a frequency of 1 in 1000 stayed unchanged under DPC sensitization.

The CDR3 extends over 13 amino acids. Trimming shortened V by 3 bases and J by 6 bases, and 8 bases separated the two germline ends. Germline values: CDR1 SGHDN, CDR2 FVKESK. The TCR originated in a woman between 45 and 65 years old with alopecia areata. Some clones in this sample may be carry-over from other donors' samples. The sample was whole blood, taken in connection with sensitization to the hapten diphenylcyclopropenone (DPC). The chain carries TRBV14 and TRBJ2-2; no firm D call. The CDR3 protein is CASSQARAGELFF. CDR3 nucleotide sequence: TGTGCCAGCAGCCAGGCTCGAGCCGGGGAGCTGTTTTTT.